The following is a T cell receptor (beta chain) sequence with its context. The sample comes from a study of identical twins. TCRdb re-analysed the 5' RACE reads in MiXCR, keeping a single row per CDR3 protein. Of roughly 1,500,000 distinct CDR3 sequences listed, about 32% are singletons. This TCR was sampled from a newborn girl in good health. The sequenced sample consisted of cord blood.

The DNA for the CDR3 is TGTGCCAGCAGTTTCAAGACAGGGGGCAGGTACGAGCAGTACTTC. This codes for CASSFKTGGRYEQYF. The rearrangement links TRBV28 to TRBJ2-7; 10 nucleotides agree with TRBD1. V lost 3 bases to trimming and J lost 4 bases; unmatched junction nucleotides: 6. The CDR3 contains 15 residues. In germline, CDR1 is MDHEN, CDR2 SYDVKM.